The clone carrying this T cell receptor beta chain was found many times. Its target is unknown. The record originates from a study of T cells after yellow fever vaccination. Study context: The SMART-Seq v4 Ultra Low Input method served to prepare the low-cell-number fractions.

They built TCR cDNA with 5'RACE template switching, a step that put in a universal primer site and UMIs. From the 5' RACE reads, TCRdb called clonotypes with MiXCR, one entry per CDR3 protein. The data show almost 600,000 distinct CDR3 sequences, approximately 15% seen once. Study-wide findings and caveats: In FACS-sorted repertoires, abundant clonotypes from the bulk population could appear as contaminants. Reappearance after the booster was observed for most primary-vaccination clones (roughly 97% CD4, about 91% CD8).

The CDR3 runs to 14 residues. Unmatched junction bases numbered 5, after V lost 5 bases and J lost 4 bases. Per the germline V gene, CDR1 is SGHTA and CDR2 is FQGNSA. Sequenced here: PBMCs, sampled on the day of the yellow fever booster vaccination. The chain is built from TRBV7-2 and TRBJ2-3, with 8 bases that match TRBD2. The receptor was derived from a man aged 25-40 years who received the YFV17D yellow fever vaccine. The CDR3 DNA follows: TGTGCCAGCAGCCCGGGACTAGGGGCAGATACGCAGTATTTT. It yields the protein CASSPGLGADTQYF. Using reference TRBV7-2 and TRBJ2-3 for the parts outside the CDR3, the full variable domain is GAGVSQSPSNKVTEKGKDVELRCDPISGHTALYWYRQSLGQGLEFLIYFQGNSAPDKSGLPSDRFSAERTGGSVSTLTIQRTQQEDSAVYLCASSPGLGADTQYFGPGTRLTVL.